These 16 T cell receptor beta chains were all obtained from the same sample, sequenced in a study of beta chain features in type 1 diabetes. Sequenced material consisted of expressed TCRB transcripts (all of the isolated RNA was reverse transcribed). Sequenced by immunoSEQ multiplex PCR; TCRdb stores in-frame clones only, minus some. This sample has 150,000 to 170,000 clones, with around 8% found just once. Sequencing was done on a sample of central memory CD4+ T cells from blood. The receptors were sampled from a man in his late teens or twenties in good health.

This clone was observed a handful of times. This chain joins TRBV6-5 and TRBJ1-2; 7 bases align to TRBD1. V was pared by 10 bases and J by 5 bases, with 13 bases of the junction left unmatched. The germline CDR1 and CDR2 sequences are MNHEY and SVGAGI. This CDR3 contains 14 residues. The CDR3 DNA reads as TGTGCCACCACGCCGGGACAGAACCCTTATGGCTACACCTTC. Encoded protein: CATTPGQNPYGYTF.

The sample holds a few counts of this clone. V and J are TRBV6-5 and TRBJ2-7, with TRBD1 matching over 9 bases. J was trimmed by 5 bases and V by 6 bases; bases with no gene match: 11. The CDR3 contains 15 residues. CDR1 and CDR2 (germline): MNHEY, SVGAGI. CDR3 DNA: TGTGCCAGCAGCCCCGGGACAGGGAGCATCGACGAGCAGTACTTC. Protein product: CASSPGTGSIDEQYF.

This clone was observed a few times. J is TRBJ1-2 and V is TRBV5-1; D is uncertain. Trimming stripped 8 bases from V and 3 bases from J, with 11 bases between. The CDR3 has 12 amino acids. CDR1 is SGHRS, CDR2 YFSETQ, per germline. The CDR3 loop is CASSTGDYGYTF. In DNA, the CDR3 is TGCGCCAGTTCAACGGGAGACTATGGCTACACCTTC. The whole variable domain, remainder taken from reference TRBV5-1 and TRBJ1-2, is KAGVTQTPRYLIKTRGQQVTLSCSPISGHRSVSWYQQTPGQGLQFLFEYFSETQRNKGNFPGRFSGRQFSNSRSEMNVSTLELGDSALYLCASSTGDYGYTFGSGTRLTVV.

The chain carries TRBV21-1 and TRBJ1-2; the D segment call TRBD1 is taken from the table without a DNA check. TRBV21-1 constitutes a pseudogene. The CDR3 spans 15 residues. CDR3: CASSLGQSVLYGYTF. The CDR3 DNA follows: TGTGCCAGCTCTTTGGGACAGTCGGTCTTGTATGGCTACACCTTC.

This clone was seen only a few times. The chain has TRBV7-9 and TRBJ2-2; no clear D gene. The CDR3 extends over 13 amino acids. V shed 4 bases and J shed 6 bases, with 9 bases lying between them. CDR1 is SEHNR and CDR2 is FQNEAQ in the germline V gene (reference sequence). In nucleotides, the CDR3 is TGTGCCAGCAGCTCGAGTCGCGCCGGGGAGCTGTTTTTT. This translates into CASSSSRAGELFF.

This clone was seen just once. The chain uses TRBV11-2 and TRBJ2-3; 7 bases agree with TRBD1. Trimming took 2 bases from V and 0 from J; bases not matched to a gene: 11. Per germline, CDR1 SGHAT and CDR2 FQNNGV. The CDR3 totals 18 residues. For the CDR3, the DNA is TGTGCCAGCAGCTTATACGCCGGGACAGTTCCTAGCACAGATACGCAGTATTTT. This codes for CASSLYAGTVPSTDTQYF.

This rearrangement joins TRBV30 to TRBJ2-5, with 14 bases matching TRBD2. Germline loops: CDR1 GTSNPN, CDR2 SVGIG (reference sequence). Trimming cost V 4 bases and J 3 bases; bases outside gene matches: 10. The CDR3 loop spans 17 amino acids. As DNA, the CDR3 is TGTGCCTGGAATCGTAGGACTAGCGGGAGGCGGGAAGAGACCCAGTACTTC. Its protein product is CAWNRRTSGRREETQYF.

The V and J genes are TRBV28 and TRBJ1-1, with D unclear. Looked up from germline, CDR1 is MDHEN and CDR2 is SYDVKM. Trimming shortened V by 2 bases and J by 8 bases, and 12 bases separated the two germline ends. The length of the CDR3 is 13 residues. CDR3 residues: CASSLGGPQEAFF. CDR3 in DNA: TGTGCCAGCAGTTTAGGAGGACCCCAGGAAGCTTTCTTT.

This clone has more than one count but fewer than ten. The CDR3 coding sequence is TGTGCCAGTAGCGTATGGGACAGGGGAAATGAGCAGTTCTTC. Amino acid sequence: CASSVWDRGNEQFF. The J gene is TRBJ2-1, the V gene TRBV19, with 10 bases lining up with TRBD1. Germline CDR1 LNHDA, CDR2 SQIVND (reference sequence). The CDR3 runs 14 residues. Trimming cost V 6 bases and J 7 bases; bases outside gene matches: 6.

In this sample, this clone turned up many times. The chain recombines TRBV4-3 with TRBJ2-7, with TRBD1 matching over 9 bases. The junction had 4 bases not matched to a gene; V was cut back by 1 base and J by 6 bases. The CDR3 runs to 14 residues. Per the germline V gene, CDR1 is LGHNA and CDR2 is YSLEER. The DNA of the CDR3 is TGCGCCAGCAGCCAAGGGACAGGGGTTCGCGAGCAGTACTTC. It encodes CASSQGTGVREQYF.

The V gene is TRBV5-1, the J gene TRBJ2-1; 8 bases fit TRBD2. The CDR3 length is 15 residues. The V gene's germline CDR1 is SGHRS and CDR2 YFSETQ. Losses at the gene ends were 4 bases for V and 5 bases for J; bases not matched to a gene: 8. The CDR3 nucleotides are TGCGCCAGCAGCCCGAGCGGGAGTAGAAACAATGAGCAGTTCTTC. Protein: CASSPSGSRNNEQFF. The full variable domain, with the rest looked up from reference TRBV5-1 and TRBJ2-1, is KAGVTQTPRYLIKTRGQQVTLSCSPISGHRSVSWYQQTPGQGLQFLFEYFSETQRNKGNFPGRFSGRQFSNSRSEMNVSTLELGDSALYLCASSPSGSRNNEQFFGPGTRLTVL.

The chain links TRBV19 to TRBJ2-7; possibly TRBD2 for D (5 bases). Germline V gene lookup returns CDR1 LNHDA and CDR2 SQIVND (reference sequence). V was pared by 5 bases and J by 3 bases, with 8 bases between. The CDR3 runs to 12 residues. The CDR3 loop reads CASSPRGYEQYF. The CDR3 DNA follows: TGTGCCAGTAGTCCCCGGGGCTACGAGCAGTACTTC.

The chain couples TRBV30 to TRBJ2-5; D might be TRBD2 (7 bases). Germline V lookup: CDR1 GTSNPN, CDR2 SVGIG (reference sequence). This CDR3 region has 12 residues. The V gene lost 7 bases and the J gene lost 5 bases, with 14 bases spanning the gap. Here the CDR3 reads CALGGPMETQYF. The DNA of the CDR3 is TGTGCCTTGGGGGGGCCTATGGAGACCCAGTACTTC.

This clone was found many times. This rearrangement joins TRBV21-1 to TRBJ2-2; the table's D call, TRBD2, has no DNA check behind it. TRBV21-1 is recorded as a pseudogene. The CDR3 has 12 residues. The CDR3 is CASTRENGELFF. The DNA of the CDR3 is TGTGCCAGCACCCGCGAAAACGGGGAGCTGTTTTTT.

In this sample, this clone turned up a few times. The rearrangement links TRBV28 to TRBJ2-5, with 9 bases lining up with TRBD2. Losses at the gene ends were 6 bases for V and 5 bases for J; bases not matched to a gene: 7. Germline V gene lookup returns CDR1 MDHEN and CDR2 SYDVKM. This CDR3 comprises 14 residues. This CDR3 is CASSIDLAGETQYF. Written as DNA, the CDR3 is TGTGCCAGCAGCATAGACCTAGCGGGGGAGACCCAGTACTTC.

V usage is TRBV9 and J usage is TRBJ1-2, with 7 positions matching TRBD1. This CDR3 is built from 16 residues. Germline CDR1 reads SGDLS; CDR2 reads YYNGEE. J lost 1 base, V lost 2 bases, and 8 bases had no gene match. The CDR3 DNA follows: TGTGCCAGCAGCGTTACAGGGGACCAACTTAACTATGGCTACACCTTC. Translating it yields CASSVTGDQLNYGYTF.